Listed below are T cell receptor beta chains from one sample, sequenced in a study of response to subunit inactivated influenza vaccine. TCRdb re-called the RT-PCR reads through MiXCR, storing one row per CDR3 protein. The sample includes about 570,000 distinct CDR3 sequences, about 11% of them seen just once. The specimen comprised PBMCs from blood, sampled on the day of vaccination. These receptors were obtained from a man aged 50-59 years who received an inactivated influenza vaccine. The CDR3 runs from the conserved cysteine through the conserved F or W. The D gene is left open where the match is weak. Where a row states a size, it is once, few, many or the class of an expanded clone; other rows omit it.

j_gene: TRBJ2-2; v_gene: TRBV4-2; abundance: .; d_gene: TRBD1; CDR3nt: TGTGCCAGCACCACCCAACAACAGGGGGCTCACACCGGGGAGCTGTTTTTT; CDR3aa: CASTTQQQGAHTGELFF
j_gene: TRBJ1-1; v_gene: TRBV20-1; abundance: few; d_gene: .; CDR3nt: TGCAGTGCTAGAGTGACGTACATGAACACTGAAGCTTTCTTT; CDR3aa: CSARVTYMNTEAFF
j_gene: TRBJ2-3; v_gene: TRBV29-1; abundance: many; d_gene: .; CDR3nt: TGCAGCGTTGAAGACGGGGGAGCAGATACGCAGTATTTT; CDR3aa: CSVEDGGADTQYF
j_gene: TRBJ2-5; v_gene: TRBV7-2; abundance: .; d_gene: TRBD2; CDR3nt: TGTGCCAGCAGCTTAACTAGCGGGGCACGGGAGACCCAGTACTTC; CDR3aa: CASSLTSGARETQYF
j_gene: TRBJ2-4; v_gene: TRBV7-2; abundance: few; d_gene: .; CDR3nt: TGTGCCAGCAGCTTACAACAGGGCGGTTGGGACATTCAGTACTTC; CDR3aa: CASSLQQGGWDIQYF
j_gene: TRBJ1-1; v_gene: TRBV5-1; abundance: .; d_gene: .; CDR3nt: TGCGCCAGCAGAAGAGACACGAACACTGAAGCTTTCTTT; CDR3aa: CASRRDTNTEAFF
j_gene: TRBJ2-7; v_gene: TRBV7-9; abundance: few; d_gene: .; CDR3nt: TGTGCCAGCAGCTTCCTCTACTACGAGCAGTACTTC; CDR3aa: CASSFLYYEQYF
j_gene: TRBJ1-1; v_gene: TRBV7-3; abundance: few; d_gene: .; CDR3nt: TGTGCCAGCAGCTTATTGGAGCGGGCTAACACTGAAGCTTTCTTT; CDR3aa: CASSLLERANTEAFF
j_gene: TRBJ2-1; v_gene: TRBV14; abundance: few; d_gene: .; CDR3nt: TGTGCCAGCAGCCAAGGACCTACATACAATGAGCAGTTCTTC; CDR3aa: CASSQGPTYNEQFF
j_gene: TRBJ2-7; v_gene: TRBV20-1; abundance: few; d_gene: .; CDR3nt: TGCAGTGCTAGGGGGGATACTAGCCCCTTCTACGAGCAGTACTTC; CDR3aa: CSARGDTSPFYEQYF
j_gene: TRBJ2-7; v_gene: TRBV5-6; abundance: .; d_gene: TRBD1; CDR3nt: TGTGCCAGCAGCTTTTTGTCGGGGGACAGGCGCTGGATCTACGAGCAGTACTTC; CDR3aa: CASSFLSGDRRWIYEQYF
j_gene: TRBJ2-7; v_gene: TRBV27; abundance: .; d_gene: TRBD1; CDR3nt: TGTGCCAGCAGAGACACCGACAGGGGGCCGACTCTTCGAGGTTACGAGCAGTACTTC; CDR3aa: CASRDTDRGPTLRGYEQYF
j_gene: TRBJ2-2; v_gene: TRBV12-3/TRBV12-4; abundance: few; d_gene: .; CDR3nt: TGTGCCAGCAGTCGCGGGCTCTACACCGGGGAGCTGTTTTTT; CDR3aa: CASSRGLYTGELFF
j_gene: TRBJ2-1; v_gene: TRBV7-2; abundance: few; d_gene: .; CDR3nt: TGTGCCAGCAGCTTATTCAGGCTCGGAGATGAGCAGTTCTTC; CDR3aa: CASSLFRLGDEQFF
j_gene: TRBJ2-3; v_gene: TRBV7-8; abundance: many; d_gene: .; CDR3nt: TGTGCCAGCAGCTTAGGCTACAGAGGTGGCACAGATACGCAGTATTTT; CDR3aa: CASSLGYRGGTDTQYF
j_gene: TRBJ1-2; v_gene: TRBV11-2; abundance: few; d_gene: .; CDR3nt: TGTGCCAGCAGCTCCCACTCCCTCCGTTACACTACTAACTATGGCTACACCTTC; CDR3aa: CASSSHSLRYTTNYGYTF
j_gene: TRBJ2-2; v_gene: TRBV24-1; abundance: few; d_gene: .; CDR3nt: TGTGCCACCAGTGACCCCGGACAGAGCACCGGGGAGCTGTTTTTT; CDR3aa: CATSDPGQSTGELFF
j_gene: TRBJ2-2; v_gene: TRBV20-1; abundance: many; d_gene: .; CDR3nt: TGCAGTGGGGGGCAGAGAAACACCGGGGAGCTGTTTTTT; CDR3aa: CSGGQRNTGELFF
j_gene: TRBJ2-5; v_gene: TRBV4-2; abundance: few; d_gene: TRBD2; CDR3nt: TGTGCCAGCAGTCGGACAGGCGGACTAGCGGTCCAAGAGACCCAGTACTTC; CDR3aa: CASSRTGGLAVQETQYF
j_gene: TRBJ2-5; v_gene: TRBV2; abundance: .; d_gene: .; CDR3nt: TGTGCCAGCAGGAGGGAAAAACAAGAGACCCAGTACTTC; CDR3aa: CASRREKQETQYF